This T cell receptor beta chain was found in a study of blood T cell repertoires in COVID-19. The table came from immunoSEQ multiplex PCR; TCRdb's copy has only in-frame clones and leaves some out. The sample yields 210,000 or so clones, roughly 86% seen once. The CDR3 runs to 15 residues. Germline V CDR1 and CDR2: LGHNT, FRNRAP. Between the trimmed V and J ends, which lost 1 base and 6 bases, there was a span of 16 bases. This chain links TRBV12-5 with TRBJ2-7; weak D call: TRBD1 (5 bases). The clonotype was recovered from a woman in her fifties or sixties with active or convalescent COVID-19. Specimen: peripheral blood. The CDR3 coding sequence is TGTGCTAGTGGTTTGGGACGGAACTGGGGCCCCGAGCAGTACTTC. Protein product: CASGLGRNWGPEQYF. Variable domain in full (rest from reference TRBV12-5 and TRBJ2-7): DARVTQTPRHKVTEMGQEVTMRCQPILGHNTVFWYRQTMMQGLELLAYFRNRAPLDDSGMPKDRFSAEMPDATLATLKIQPSEPRDSAVYFCASGLGRNWGPEQYFGPGTRLTVT.